The rows below give T cell receptor beta chains drawn from one sample of a study of beta chain features in type 1 diabetes. Measured with immunoSEQ multiplex PCR; TCRdb has only the in-frame clones, and not every one. The table lists more than 300,000 clones, approximately 12% of them singletons. The sample consisted of naive CD4+ T cells from blood. The source of these receptors is a woman younger than 35 with type 1 diabetes. Each CDR3 is given with its conserved first and last residue.

j_call v_call cdr3_aa
TRBJ2-3 TRBV30 CAWSGGRGFTDTQYF
TRBJ2-7 TRBV7-2 CASSPLYEQYF
TRBJ2-1 TRBV9 CASSARGGSGNEQFF
TRBJ2-7 TRBV7-2 CASSLALSYEQYF
TRBJ2-5 TRBV7-6 CASSSRLAGTQYF
TRBJ2-2 TRBV5-6 CASSLGRQAFGELFF
TRBJ2-2 TRBV28 CASLGQGRTGELFF
TRBJ2-2 TRBV6-6 CASASQRELFF
TRBJ2-5 TRBV10-3 CAISDRETQYF
TRBJ1-2 TRBV30 CAWSVGVGYTF
TRBJ1-2 TRBV30 CAWSPEGLYGYTF
TRBJ2-5 TRBV6-5 CASRGLAGSPETQYF
TRBJ2-7 TRBV7-9 CASSSPGQRYEQYF
TRBJ2-3 TRBV18 CASSPRSGDTQYF
TRBJ2-3 TRBV25-1 CASAADTQYF
TRBJ1-3 TRBV4-3 CASSQAWGNTIYF
TRBJ1-2 TRBV18 CASSPPQGMGGYTF
TRBJ2-5 TRBV10-3 CAISGGGAETQYF
TRBJ1-5 TRBV30 CASSIGQGGYSNQPQHF
TRBJ2-7 TRBV5-1 CASSLTSVSYEQYF
TRBJ2-1 TRBV19 CASSYWASVTYNEQFF
TRBJ2-1 TRBV11-1 CASAVPGRGYNEQFF
TRBJ2-1 TRBV6-5 CASSYFRLSAYNEQFF
TRBJ2-5 TRBV7-2 CASSLNNPGVETQYF
TRBJ1-3 TRBV9 CASSVGGGQTSGNTIYF
TRBJ1-5 TRBV28 CASSLAGTGDQPQHF
TRBJ1-1 TRBV19 CASSRQGATEAFF
TRBJ2-5 TRBV13 CASSFSGLGETQYF
TRBJ2-1 TRBV5-1 CASSSGLNSYNEQFF
TRBJ2-7 TRBV21-1 CASSKGQGGLYEQYF
TRBJ2-7 TRBV19 CASRASGTYEQYF
TRBJ2-1 TRBV5-1 CASSLALADYNEQFF
TRBJ1-1 TRBV7-9 CASSLLPGVRTEAFF
TRBJ2-1 TRBV5-1 CASRRLFLSYNEQFF
TRBJ2-1 TRBV9 CASSVASGSPGEQFF
TRBJ2-7 TRBV9 CASSAQPTGIYEQYF
TRBJ2-5 TRBV29-1 CSAKRGAPGHQETQYF
TRBJ1-1 TRBV15 CATSRVDSNTEAFF
TRBJ1-5 TRBV7-2 CASSFSWASNQPQHF
TRBJ2-1 TRBV2 CASSYTPTSGRGEQFF
TRBJ1-2 TRBV10-3 CAITKTGGSYNYGYTF
TRBJ2-5 TRBV18 CASSPGGGSETQYF
TRBJ2-3 TRBV6-5 CASMLRGADTQYF
TRBJ2-7 TRBV7-9 CASSFGQGPYEQYF
TRBJ1-5 TRBV7-2 CASSPAGGSNQPQHF
TRBJ2-7 TRBV5-1 CASKGLAGAYEQYF
TRBJ2-1 TRBV19 CASSSRLAGEQFF
TRBJ2-3 TRBV9 CASSDDRGITDTQYF
TRBJ1-2 TRBV20-1 CSAAGEGYTF
TRBJ1-2 TRBV4-3 CASSQDIQEHYGYTF
TRBJ1-1 TRBV7-2 CASSLSTGSGTEAFF
TRBJ2-2 TRBV9 CASSVGIAGGLVTGELFF
TRBJ2-5 TRBV18 CASSPDRGETQYF
TRBJ2-1 TRBV7-2 CASSLGAGFIEQFF